The present TCR beta chain was sequenced within a study of T-cell reconstitution after alpha-beta-depleted transplantation in children. Study-wide results and limits: A year post-transplant, T-cell counts and diversity derived mostly from newly produced T cells. Elevated TCRbeta diversity at day 60 was traced, in some patients, to surviving recipient T cells and thymic progenitors.

V lost 6 bases and J 0 bases, leaving 12 bases between the germline ends. This CDR3 has 14 amino acids. Germline-derived CDR1 and CDR2 are MNHEY and SMNVEV (reference sequence). This clonotype was detected many times. Its target is unknown. Preparing the TCRbeta library involved the use of unique molecular identifiers. TCRdb reprocessed the PCR reads via MiXCR and lists one record per CDR3 protein. The data contain fewer than 350,000 distinct CDR3 sequences, over 7% of them singletons. This sequence originates from a female patient aged 2-15 years who had a stem cell transplant for Fanconi anemia, so the T cells may come from the graft donor. The sample was peripheral blood, taken 360 days after TCRalphabeta/CD19-depleted stem cell transplant. The rearrangement joins TRBV27 to TRBJ2-7, with D perhaps matching TRBD1 (5 bases). As DNA, the CDR3 is TGTGCCAGCAGCCCTAGGGGTTACTCCTACGAGCAGTACTTC. Protein sequence: CASSPRGYSYEQYF.